These 21 T cell receptor beta chains were all obtained from the same sample, sequenced in a study of blood T cell repertoires in COVID-19. Data came from immunoSEQ multiplex PCR; TCRdb stores just in-frame clones and leaves some out. The table records 300,000 or so clones, 65% to 90% of them present only once. The material sequenced was PBMCs or T cells enriched from blood (not recorded which). The receptors originated from a woman between 35 and 50 years old with acute COVID-19.

The chain is built from TRBV4-3 and TRBJ2-2, with no clear D. The germline V gene has CDR1 LGHNA and CDR2 YSLEER. The CDR3 covers 16 residues. Trimming took off 1 base at V and 8 bases at J, with 17 bases between the two ends. The CDR3 bases are TGCGCCAGCAGCCAAGCGAGGTCGAGCGCAAGGGGGGAGCTGTTTTTT. Its translation is CASSQARSSARGELFF.

The gene calls are TRBV18 and TRBJ1-2, with TRBD1 matching over 7 bases. From germline, CDR1 is KGHSH and CDR2 LQKENI. This CDR3 has 13 amino acids. The trim removed 4 bases at V and 5 bases at J, leaving 4 bases unmatched. CDR3 protein: CASSQDRNYGYTF. For the CDR3, the DNA is TGTGCCAGCTCACAGGACAGGAATTATGGCTACACCTTC. Together with reference TRBV18 and TRBJ1-2, the CDR3 gives the full variable domain: NAGVMQNPRHLVRRRGQEARLRCSPMKGHSHVYWYRQLPEEGLKFMVYLQKENIIDESGMPKERFSAEFPKEGPSILRIQQVVRGDSAAYFCASSQDRNYGYTFGSGTRLTVV.

This clone was observed once. V gene TRBV5-8 combines with J gene TRBJ2-5; D unclear. There are 10 residues in the CDR3. Trimming pared 9 bases from V and 4 bases from J, leaving 7 bases between. In germline, CDR1 is SGHTS, CDR2 YDEGEE. This CDR3 is CATYRETQYF. DNA of the CDR3: TGTGCCACCTATCGAGAGACCCAGTACTTC.

This rearrangement joins TRBV7-6 to TRBJ2-1; 7 positions match TRBD1. This CDR3 spans 15 amino acids. V shed 4 bases and J 4 bases; nucleotides not matched to a gene: 7. CDR1 is SGHVS, CDR2 FNYEAQ, per germline. The CDR3 nucleotides read TGTGCCAGCAGCTCTCGACCGACAGGGTACAATGAGCAGTTCTTC. This translates into CASSSRPTGYNEQFF.

This chain uses TRBV18 with TRBJ2-6; D possibly corresponds to TRBD1 (5 bases). V was trimmed by 3 bases and J by 4 bases, leaving 16 bases between them. The length of the CDR3 is 17 residues. Germline V CDR1 and CDR2: KGHSH, LQKENI. As DNA, the CDR3 is TGTGCCAGCTCACCTGGAACAGGCCCTGGAGGGGCCAACGTCCTGACTTTC. Translating it yields CASSPGTGPGGANVLTF.

This clone was seen a handful of times. V is TRBV7-2 and J is TRBJ1-1; 7 bases are a match to TRBD1. CDR3 size: 16 residues. The germline CDR1 and CDR2 sequences are SGHTA and FQGNSA. V trimming: 6 bases; J trimming: 3 bases; junction bases outside the gene matches: 13. For the CDR3, the DNA is TGTGCCAGCAGACCTACAGGGGAAGGATTTGACACTGAAGCTTTCTTT. Residues: CASRPTGEGFDTEAFF.

This chain uses TRBV21-1 with TRBJ1-1; the D call in the table, TRBD1, was not verified against the DNA. TRBV21-1 constitutes a pseudogene. The CDR3 is 15 residues long. The CDR3 DNA reads TGTGCCAGCAGCAAAGATGGACAGGGAGTCACTGAAGCTTTCTTT. It yields the protein CASSKDGQGVTEAFF.

V and J are TRBV18 and TRBJ2-7; perhaps TRBD2 as D (5 bases). In germline, CDR1 is KGHSH, CDR2 LQKENI. Trimming left V 3 bases short and J 12 bases short, with 15 bases between. This CDR3 spans 12 amino acids. CDR3 residues: CASSPGPREAYF. CDR3 sequence (DNA): TGTGCCAGCTCACCGGGTCCCCGGGAAGCGTACTTC.

V usage is TRBV5-3 and J usage is TRBJ1-1; TRBD1 is a possible D gene (5 bases). TRBV5-3 is known as an ORF, though its function is uncertain. V was shortened by 4 bases and J by 3 bases, with 13 bases between the two germline ends. The CDR3 is 14 residues long. The CDR3 nucleotides read TGTGCCAGAAGCCGCAGGGATAAGGACACTGAAGCTTTCTTT. It encodes CARSRRDKDTEAFF.

The chain has TRBV2 and TRBJ2-2; 13 nucleotides agree with TRBD2. This CDR3 comprises 18 residues. Germline CDR1 is SNHLY and CDR2 is FYNNEI. The V gene end was trimmed by 5 bases and the J gene end by 3 bases; junction bases not matched to a gene: 9. This CDR3 reads CASSRSGTSGVYTGELFF. DNA of the CDR3: TGTGCCAGCAGTCGGAGCGGGACTAGCGGGGTCTACACCGGGGAGCTGTTTTTT.

As regards this clone: Different DNA sequences within this sample yield the same CDR3. This chain links TRBV28 with TRBJ1-5; 7 bases line up with TRBD1. The CDR3 runs to 14 residues. V was pared by 6 bases and J by 3 bases, with 5 bases of the junction left unmatched. Germline V gives CDR1 MDHEN, CDR2 SYDVKM. The CDR3 loop reads CASSKQGPNQPQHF. The CDR3 nucleotides read TGTGCCAGCAGCAAACAGGGGCCCAATCAGCCCCAGCATTTT. The variable domain in full, with the rest retrieved from reference TRBV28 and TRBJ1-5, is DVKVTQSSRYLVKRTGEKVFLECVQDMDHENMFWYRQDPGLGLRLIYFSYDVKMKEKGDIPEGYSVSREKKERFSLILESASTNQTSMYLCASSKQGPNQPQHFGDGTRLSIL.

V and J are TRBV5-6 and TRBJ1-2; no definite D call. Germline-derived CDR1 and CDR2 are SGHDT and YYEEEE. This CDR3 has 15 residues. The ends were cut back, 2 bases at V and 4 bases at J, with 15 bases in the middle. Written as DNA, the CDR3 is TGTGCCAGCAGCTTAGATCAGACCCCAGGCTATGGCTACACCTTC. It is translated as CASSLDQTPGYGYTF.

This clone was seen a handful of times. The chain combines TRBV3-1 (or the pseudogene TRBV3-2) with TRBJ2-7; 8 nucleotides agree with TRBD1. This CDR3 comprises 16 residues. V shed 0 bases and J 0 bases; nucleotides not matched to a gene: 4. Germline assignment: CDR1 LGHDT and CDR2 YNNKEL (reference sequence). CDR3 in amino acids: CASSQDRTGSSYEQYF. The CDR3 coding sequence is TGTGCCAGCAGCCAAGATCGGACAGGGAGCTCCTACGAGCAGTACTTC.

The gene calls are TRBV28 and TRBJ1-2; D uncertain. CDR1 is MDHEN, CDR2 SYDVKM, per germline. The CDR3 contains 18 residues. The V end lost 6 bases, the J end lost 4 bases, and 27 bases lay between the germline ends. CDR3 sequence: CASRTTNPLGGLVYGYTF. Written as DNA, the CDR3 is TGTGCCAGCAGGACCACGAATCCCTTGGGAGGGTTAGTCTATGGCTACACCTTC.

This CDR3 is CASSEIGTDYGYTF. In nucleotides, the CDR3 is TGTGCCAGCAGTGAAATCGGGACAGACTATGGCTACACCTTC. The chain links TRBV2 to TRBJ1-2; 7 nucleotides line up with TRBD1. The V gene end was trimmed by 2 bases and the J gene end by 3 bases; junction bases not matched to a gene: 3. The CDR3 runs 14 residues. CDR1 and CDR2 (germline): SNHLY, FYNNEI.

This chain connects TRBV7-8 to TRBJ2-4; 8 bases are shared with TRBD1. The CDR3 totals 13 residues. Trimming at V came to 2 bases and at J to 7 bases, leaving 1 base not matched to a gene. Germline loops: CDR1 SGHVS, CDR2 FQNEAQ. CDR3 region: CASSLQGANIQYF. The CDR3 DNA is TGTGCCAGCAGCTTACAGGGGGCGAACATTCAGTACTTC.

This clone was observed once. The chain combines TRBV11-2 with TRBJ2-7, with 8 bases identical to TRBD1. J gave up 2 bases and V 4 bases, and 4 bases lay outside the gene matches. Germline CDR1 reads SGHAT; CDR2 reads FQNNGV. The CDR3 has 14 amino acids. The CDR3 DNA sequence: TGTGCCAGCAGCTCTCTCAGGGGGCCCTACGAGCAGTACTTC. Protein: CASSSLRGPYEQYF. Looking up the rest from reference TRBV11-2 and TRBJ2-7 gives the full variable domain: EAGVAQSPRYKIIEKRQSVAFWCNPISGHATLYWYQQILGQGPKLLIQFQNNGVVDDSQLPKDRFSAERLKGVDSTLKIQPAKLEDSAVYLCASSSLRGPYEQYFGPGTRLTVT.

The chain couples TRBV5-1 to TRBJ1-5; 7 bases fit TRBD1. The CDR3 covers 14 residues. J gave up 7 bases and V 4 bases, and 8 bases lay outside the gene matches. CDR1 is SGHRS, CDR2 YFSETQ, per germline. CDR3 amino acids: CASSLGQPGQPQHF. CDR3 in DNA: TGCGCCAGCAGCCTGGGACAGCCAGGACAGCCCCAGCATTTT.

This chain joins TRBV10-3 and TRBJ1-2; the D is unclear. The CDR3 is 12 amino acids. From germline, CDR1 is ENHRY and CDR2 SYGVKD. Trimming took off 10 bases at V and 6 bases at J, with 15 bases between the two ends. CDR3: CATTDGMDGYTF. The CDR3 bases are TGTGCCACCACAGACGGGATGGATGGCTACACCTTC.

As DNA, the CDR3 is TGTGCCACCAGCAGAGATGGCAGGACTAGCGTAGATACGCAGTATTTT. Amino acids: CATSRDGRTSVDTQYF. The genes are TRBV15 and TRBJ2-3; 9 bases align to TRBD2. The CDR3 length is 16 residues. Germline CDR1 and CDR2: LNHNV and YYDKDF (reference sequence). With 0 bases clipped from V and 5 bases from J, the junction kept 6 bases outside the gene matches.

This clone was counted a few times. This chain uses TRBV5-1 with TRBJ2-2; TRBD1 agrees at 8 bases. Germline V CDR1 and CDR2: SGHRS, YFSETQ. The V and J ends lost 4 bases and 5 bases, in that order; junction bases with no gene match: 7. The CDR3 has 15 residues. CDR3 amino acids: CASSPGQGKTGELFF. The CDR3 region has the DNA TGCGCCAGCAGCCCCGGACAGGGCAAAACCGGGGAGCTGTTTTTT.